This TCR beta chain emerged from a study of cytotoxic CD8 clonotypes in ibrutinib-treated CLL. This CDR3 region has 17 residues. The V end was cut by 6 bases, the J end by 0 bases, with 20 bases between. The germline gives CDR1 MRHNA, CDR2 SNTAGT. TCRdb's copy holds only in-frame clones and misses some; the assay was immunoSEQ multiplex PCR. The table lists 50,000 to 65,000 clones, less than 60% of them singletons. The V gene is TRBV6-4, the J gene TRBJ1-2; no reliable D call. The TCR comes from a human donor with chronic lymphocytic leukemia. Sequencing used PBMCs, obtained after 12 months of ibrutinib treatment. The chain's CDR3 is CASSPTFGSVTNYGYTF. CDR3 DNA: TGTGCCAGCAGCCCGACGTTCGGGTCAGTTACTAACTATGGCTACACCTTC.